The following is a T cell receptor beta chain sequence with its context. Sequencing was performed with immunoSEQ multiplex PCR; in TCRdb, only in-frame clones are kept and a portion is missing. The repertoire holds about 240,000 clones, with approximately 84% as singletons. Trimming cost V 5 bases and J 2 bases, with 10 bases left between them. Germline V gene data show CDR1 as LNHDA and CDR2 as SQIVND (reference sequence). This CDR3 is built from 13 residues. These data come from a study of blood T cell repertoires in COVID-19. Those who participated ranged in age from roughly 18 to 89 years and resided in around 22 US areas. Participant-reported clinical history was the basis for cohort assignment.

The sequencing sample was made of PBMCs or T cells enriched from blood (not recorded which). The chain joins TRBV19 to TRBJ2-7; D gene ambiguous. This clonotype was obtained from a middle-aged woman with acute COVID-19. DNA for the CDR3: TGTGCCAGTAGTGCGCGGAGTACCTACGAGCAGTACTTC. Amino acid sequence: CASSARSTYEQYF. Combining the CDR3 with reference TRBV19 and TRBJ2-7 gives the whole variable domain DGGITQSPKYLFRKEGQNVTLSCEQNLNHDAMYWYRQDPGQGLRLIYYSQIVNDFQKGDIAEGYSVSREKKESFPLTVTSAQKNPTAFYLCASSARSTYEQYFGPGTRLTVT.